The 10 T cell receptor beta chains in this list originate from one sample, sequenced in a study of human T cells and chemical hapten exposure. Specified time point: patch test 1, 2 weeks after DPC sensitization. Sample treatment: therapeutic diphenylcyclopropenone sensitization with weekly scalp DPC. MiXCR, applied by TCRdb to the RACE reads, yields one record per CDR3 protein. The profile shows approximately 70,000 distinct CDR3 sequences, 9.8% of them singletons. The sample in question was whole blood, obtained in connection with sensitization to the hapten diphenylcyclopropenone (DPC). The source is a woman in her 40s with alopecia areata. Some clones in this sample may be carry-over from other donors' samples.

The chain employs TRBV18 and TRBJ1-2; 8 bases are a match to TRBD1. The CDR3 length is 15 residues. Per the germline V gene, CDR1 is KGHSH and CDR2 is LQKENI. Trimming cost V 4 bases and J 6 bases; bases outside gene matches: 10. CDR3 nucleotides: TGTGCCAGCTCACGCTCGCAGGAACAGGGGGATGGCTACACCTTC. As protein: CASSRSQEQGDGYTF.

This sequence joins TRBV29-1 and TRBJ1-2; D remains ambiguous. The germline CDR1 and CDR2 sequences are SQVTM and ANQGSEA. V was cut by 8 bases and J by 4 bases, with 11 bases left in between. The CDR3 consists of 11 residues. CDR3 DNA: TGCAGCAGCTCAACTAGCTATGGCTACACCTTC. This sequence encodes CSSSTSYGYTF.

The sample holds many counts of this clonotype. This chain joins TRBV16 and TRBJ1-2; D may be TRBD1 (5 bases). The ends were cut back, 8 bases at V and 0 bases at J, with 10 bases in the middle. CDR3 length: 13 residues. Germline V gives CDR1 KGHSY, CDR2 FQNENV. CDR3 in DNA: TGTGCCAGCGGGCAGGGCCCTAACTATGGCTACACCTTC. This gives the protein CASGQGPNYGYTF.

The sample holds many counts of this clonotype. The chain carries TRBV10-3 and TRBJ2-7; D is uncertain. This CDR3 has 15 amino acids. Germline CDR1 reads ENHRY; CDR2 reads SYGVKD. V shed 3 bases and J shed 2 bases, with 14 bases lying between them. The DNA of the CDR3 is TGTGCCATCAGTGATCCCGGGCAGGCAACCTACGAGCAGTACTTC. It specifies CAISDPGQATYEQYF.

This clonotype was picked up many times. DNA of the CDR3: TGCGCCAGCAGAGGACAGGGGTCAGATACGCAGTATTTT. As protein: CASRGQGSDTQYF. The rearrangement uses TRBV10-1 and TRBJ2-3; 9 nucleotides agree with TRBD1. Germline CDR1 and CDR2: WNHNN and SYGVQD (reference sequence). J gave up 4 bases and V 6 bases, and 2 bases lay outside the gene matches. CDR3 length equals 13 residues.

In its sample, this clonotype was seen a few times. This chain links TRBV7-2 with TRBJ2-5; 7 positions agree with TRBD2. Per germline, CDR1 SGHTA and CDR2 FQGNSA. The ends lost 4 bases at V and 2 bases at J; junction bases unmatched: 4. CDR3 length equals 14 residues. The CDR3 DNA reads TGTGCCAGCAGCTGGCTAGCGGTACAAGAGACCCAGTACTTC. It is translated as CASSWLAVQETQYF.

This clonotype was detected a few times. This chain connects TRBV11-2 to TRBJ1-1, with 7 bases matching TRBD1. CDR3 size: 14 residues. CDR1 and CDR2 (germline): SGHAT, FQNNGV. The ends lost 5 bases at V and 8 bases at J; junction bases unmatched: 11. The CDR3 coding sequence is TGTGCCAGCAGCCACGTCACCGGGACAGTGGAAGCTTTCTTT. This sequence encodes CASSHVTGTVEAFF.

This clonotype has at least ten counts. The chain combines TRBV21-1 with TRBJ1-5; the table names TRBD1, a call not compared with the DNA. TRBV21-1 is recorded as a pseudogene. The CDR3 covers 19 residues. The DNA of the CDR3 is TGTGCCAGCAGCAAGCGCCAAAATACAGGGGGCTTTAGGAATCAGCCCCAGCATTTT. Translation gives CASSKRQNTGGFRNQPQHF.

This clonotype came up a few times. The chain couples TRBV7-2 to TRBJ1-5, with D perhaps matching TRBD1 (6 bases). Per the germline V gene, CDR1 is SGHTA and CDR2 is FQGNSA. The CDR3 has 13 residues. Deletions cut 3 bases from V and 10 bases from J, with 13 bases between. CDR3 sequence reads: CASSFDGGAPQHF. CDR3 nucleotide sequence: TGTGCCAGCAGCTTTGATGGGGGGGCACCCCAGCATTTT.

This clonotype appeared many times. V is TRBV5-1 and J is TRBJ2-7; perhaps TRBD1 as D (5 bases). The CDR3 is 14 amino acids. V lost 4 bases to trimming and J lost 2 bases, with 13 bases between them. Germline V gene data show CDR1 as SGHRS and CDR2 as YFSETQ. The CDR3 DNA follows: TGCGCCAGCAGCGGCAGGGATCCCCCCTACGAGCAGTACTTC. Residues: CASSGRDPPYEQYF.